The next 18 T cell receptor beta chains were all read from a single sample in a study of blood T cell repertoires in COVID-19. The protocol was immunoSEQ multiplex PCR, while the TCRdb copy is restricted to in-frame clones and leaves out a portion. In the table there are roughly 670,000 clones, approximately 90% of which are singletons. Specimen: peripheral blood. The receptors were gathered from a woman aged 18-30 years with acute or convalescent COVID-19.

V usage is TRBV25-1 and J usage is TRBJ2-1; TRBD1 agrees at 8 bases. Germline V gene lookup returns CDR1 MGHDK and CDR2 SYGVNS. The V segment lost 4 bases and the J segment 12 bases; nucleotides outside the gene matches: 5. The CDR3 runs 12 residues. CDR3 coding DNA: TGTGCCAGCAGTGGGGACAGGTTGGGGCAGTTCTTC. It yields the protein CASSGDRLGQFF.

V and J are TRBV18 and TRBJ1-1, with a possible D match to TRBD1 (5 bases). This CDR3 has 14 amino acids. Trimming removed 2 bases from V and 7 bases from J, with 14 bases in between. Per germline, CDR1 KGHSH and CDR2 LQKENI. The CDR3 DNA follows: TGTGCCAGCTCACCATGGGGCCAGTCGGGTGAAGCTTTCTTT. Its protein product is CASSPWGQSGEAFF. Together with reference TRBV18 and TRBJ1-1, the CDR3 gives the full variable domain: NAGVMQNPRHLVRRRGQEARLRCSPMKGHSHVYWYRQLPEEGLKFMVYLQKENIIDESGMPKERFSAEFPKEGPSILRIQQVVRGDSAAYFCASSPWGQSGEAFFGQGTRLTVV.

V and J are TRBV7-8 and TRBJ2-1; D remains ambiguous. The germline CDR1 and CDR2 sequences are SGHVS and FQNEAQ. The length of the CDR3 is 13 residues. V was shortened by 2 bases and J by 8 bases, with 10 bases between the two germline ends. The chain's CDR3 is CASSLNGLYEQFF. The CDR3 bases are TGTGCCAGCAGCTTAAACGGTTTGTATGAGCAGTTCTTC.

The V and J genes are TRBV6-5 and TRBJ1-2; no clear D gene. Germline V lookup: CDR1 MNHEY, CDR2 SVGAGI. The CDR3 totals 13 residues. The V and J ends lost 4 bases and 7 bases respectively, with 13 bases between them. The DNA of the CDR3 is TGTGCCAGCAGTTTCCTACCATATCGTGGCTACACCTTC. Amino acid sequence: CASSFLPYRGYTF.

This chain joins TRBV7-2 and TRBJ1-2; TRBD1 agrees at 7 bases. V lost 5 bases, J lost 5 bases, and 8 bases stayed unmatched. The CDR3 is 14 residues long. Germline loops: CDR1 SGHTA, CDR2 FQGNSA. CDR3 region: CASSPDRAFYGYTF. The CDR3 region has the DNA TGTGCCAGCAGCCCCGACAGGGCTTTTTATGGCTACACCTTC.

This chain uses TRBV3-1 (or the pseudogene TRBV3-2) with TRBJ2-3; TRBD2 matches 7 bases. CDR3 size: 15 residues. The V and J ends lost 5 bases and 1 base, in that order; junction bases with no gene match: 6. Germline-derived CDR1 and CDR2 are LGHDT and YNNKEL (reference sequence). The DNA of the CDR3 is TGTGCCAGCAGCTTACAGCGGGGACGCACAGATACGCAGTATTTT. Translating gives CASSLQRGRTDTQYF.

This clone was seen only once. The chain is built from TRBV18 and TRBJ2-7, with TRBD1 matching over 7 bases. V dropped 2 bases and J dropped 7; count of bases not matched to a gene: 5. CDR1 KGHSH and CDR2 LQKENI come from the germline V gene. The CDR3 loop spans 13 amino acids. The CDR3 region has the DNA TGTGCCAGCTCACCAGACAGGGTTTCTGAGCAGTACTTC. Its protein is CASSPDRVSEQYF.

The chain links TRBV4-1 to TRBJ1-6, with a tentative D call TRBD1 (5 bases). Per germline, CDR1 MGHRA and CDR2 YSYEKL. Trimming took 4 bases from V and 7 from J, leaving 14 bases between them. This CDR3 has 15 residues. The CDR3 is CASSRAGGGNSPLHF. CDR3 sequence (DNA): TGCGCCAGCAGCCGCGCGGGGGGAGGGAATTCACCCCTCCACTTT.

The chain employs TRBV6-5 and TRBJ1-1; 8 bases agree with TRBD1. The V gene end was trimmed by 6 bases and the J gene end by 0 bases; junction bases not matched to a gene: 9. Germline V lookup: CDR1 MNHEY, CDR2 SVGAGI. CDR3 length: 16 residues. The CDR3 nucleotides are TGTGCCAGCAGATACAGGGGGTATGGCATGAACACTGAAGCTTTCTTT. Protein sequence: CASRYRGYGMNTEAFF.

Points on this clone: The same CDR3 can be traced to other DNA sequences in this sample. The chain recombines TRBV19 with TRBJ1-3; D gene uncertain. The CDR3 totals 14 residues. In germline, CDR1 is LNHDA, CDR2 SQIVND (reference sequence). Trimming took off 1 base at V and 0 bases at J, with 4 bases between the two ends. The DNA for the CDR3 is TGTGCCAGTAGTATAGCGGGCTCTGGAAACACCATATATTTT. Protein product: CASSIAGSGNTIYF.

This chain connects TRBV2 to TRBJ2-3; D is uncertain. Germline V gives CDR1 SNHLY, CDR2 FYNNEI. The CDR3 is made up of 15 amino acids. The CDR3 bases are TGTGCTTCTGAGGTAACCCATTCAGGCACAGATACGCAGTATTTT. This codes for CASEVTHSGTDTQYF.

In this sample, this clone turned up once. V gene TRBV5-1 combines with J gene TRBJ1-2, with a tentative D call TRBD1 (6 bases). From germline, CDR1 is SGHRS and CDR2 YFSETQ. The CDR3 is 14 residues long. V lost 3 bases, J lost 4 bases, and 13 bases lay in between. The CDR3, as DNA: TGCGCCAGCAGCTCCCTCGAGGGGGTCTATGGCTACACCTTC. As protein: CASSSLEGVYGYTF.

This chain uses TRBV24-1 with TRBJ1-2; 8 bases fit TRBD1. The CDR3 is 11 residues long. Trimming removed 9 bases from V and 8 bases from J; junction bases left unmatched: 4. CDR1 is KGHDR and CDR2 is SFDVKD in the germline V gene. The CDR3 coding sequence is TGTGCCACCCGGGGACAGGACGGCTACACCTTC. Translated, it gives CATRGQDGYTF.

The V call is TRBV5-1, the J call TRBJ2-1; 9 bases map to TRBD2. The CDR3 is 16 amino acids. J gave up 7 bases and V 4 bases, and 12 bases lay outside the gene matches. Germline V lookup: CDR1 SGHRS, CDR2 YFSETQ. CDR3: CASSLLAGSPGNEQFF. The CDR3 nucleotides are TGCGCCAGCAGCCTACTAGCGGGTTCCCCGGGGAATGAGCAGTTCTTC.

The V call is TRBV7-3, the J call TRBJ2-7, with D perhaps TRBD2 (5 bases). The V end was cut by 3 bases, the J end by 6 bases, with 15 bases between. The germline CDR1 and CDR2 sequences are SGHTA and FQGTGA. There are 14 residues in the CDR3. The CDR3 region is CASSFGPGMGEQYF. The CDR3 bases are TGTGCCAGCAGCTTTGGGCCGGGAATGGGCGAGCAGTACTTC.

The genes are TRBV7-2 and TRBJ1-6; D gene ambiguous. V lost 1 base, J lost 0 bases, and 7 bases lay in between. From germline, CDR1 is SGHTA and CDR2 FQGNSA. This CDR3 has 16 residues. CDR3 sequence reads: CASSLERSSYNSPLHF. The CDR3, as DNA: TGTGCCAGCAGCTTAGAGAGGAGCTCCTATAATTCACCCCTCCACTTT.

The chain joins TRBV9 to TRBJ2-7; TRBD2 agrees at 9 bases. The CDR3 runs to 14 residues. Germline CDR1 reads SGDLS; CDR2 reads YYNGEE. The V segment lost 0 bases and the J segment 3 bases; nucleotides outside the gene matches: 1. CDR3 amino acids: CASSVELAGYEQYF. The CDR3 DNA reads TGTGCCAGCAGCGTAGAACTAGCGGGCTACGAGCAGTACTTC. The whole variable domain, filled in from reference TRBV9 and TRBJ2-7, reads DSGVTQTPKHLITATGQRVTLRCSPRSGDLSVYWYQQSLDQGLQFLIQYYNGEERAKGNILERFSAQQFPDLHSELNLSSLELGDSALYFCASSVELAGYEQYFGPGTRLTVT.

The V and J genes are TRBV2 and TRBJ1-2; the match to TRBD1 covers 12 bases. The V gene end was trimmed by 5 bases and the J gene end by 2 bases; junction bases not matched to a gene: 9. There are 17 residues in the CDR3. Germline CDR1 is SNHLY and CDR2 is FYNNEI. The CDR3 region has the DNA TGTGCCAGCAGTTCTCCGGGACAGGGGGCGGGAAACTATGGCTACACCTTC. It yields the protein CASSSPGQGAGNYGYTF.